This T cell receptor (beta chain) was sequenced for a study of blood T cells in healthy people across ages. The wider study: In model experiments, template switching was able to capture about one barcoded beta molecule for every two T cells that were present.

The authors ran a second PCR of roughly 7 to 11 cycles using a sample-barcoded 5' primer and a J-beta primer mix. One entry per CDR3 protein, called by TCRdb with MiXCR from the 5' RACE reads. This table holds about 780,000 distinct CDR3 sequences, roughly 24% found once. The sample was also reused in another study, on T cells of mothers and their children. That study reports: Added by the second PCR's M1S primer were sample barcodes and 2-4 random nucleotides.

The sequence came from a boy younger than 18 in good health. Specimen: blood.

The CDR3 nucleotides are TGCGCCAGCAGGGGGGTCTCCGACGCCAACGTCCTGACTTTC. This encodes CASRGVSDANVLTF. The chain recombines TRBV5-1 with TRBJ2-6, with D possibly called TRBD1 or TRBD2 (5 bases each). Trimming cost V 5 bases and J 7 bases, with 13 bases left between them. Germline assignment: CDR1 SGHRS and CDR2 YFSETQ. CDR3 length: 14 residues.